The entry that follows covers one T cell receptor beta chain sequence. The target antigen is unknown. The source material, RNA transcripts, was used to amplify TCR beta CDR3 regions. A set of HTBI primers served as the primers for a first-round RT-PCR of the TCR CDR3. TCRdb analysed the multiplex PCR reads with MiXCR anew, one entry per CDR3 protein. The sample has a few hundred thousand distinct CDR3 sequences; just under 15% are singletons. The data are from a study of T cells in Graves' hyperthyroidism and ophthalmopathy. Study findings and constraints: Most thyroid clonotypes with frequency above 0.001 were detected in blood.

Participants, patients aged 18 to 65, had newly diagnosed hyperthyroidism with a duration under 2 months. CDR1 and CDR2 from the germline V gene are GTSNPN and SVGIG (reference sequence). This CDR3 has 15 residues. V dropped 0 bases and J dropped 1 base, with 12 bases sitting between them. The specimen was blood. The TCR originated in a young woman with Graves' hyperthyroidism. This chain connects TRBV30 to TRBJ1-1; D not resolved. CDR3 in DNA: TGTGCCTGGAGTGTACTCCTTGGGAGGAACACTGAAGCTTTCTTT. Its translation is CAWSVLLGRNTEAFF.